One sample yielded the 13 T cell receptor beta chains listed below, sequenced in a study of neurological immune-mediated disorders. MiXCR was run by TCRdb on the 5' RACE reads, yielding one entry per CDR3 protein. The profile shows about 57,000 distinct CDR3 sequences, 9.5% to 15% of them singletons. The sequenced sample was PBMCs. These receptors were collected from a woman in her sixties with HTLV-1-associated myelopathy (HAM/TSP).

This clonotype has a handful of counts. The chain couples TRBV9 to TRBJ2-2; TRBD2 is a possible D gene (6 bases). Trimming cost V 6 bases and J 6 bases, with 27 bases left between them. The germline V gene has CDR1 SGDLS and CDR2 YYNGEE. The CDR3 covers 18 residues. CDR3 DNA sequence: TGTGCCAGCACCACAACAAGTGATGGGACTCGGGGCCCCGGGGAGCTGTTTTTT. It yields the protein CASTTTSDGTRGPGELFF.

This clonotype showed up many times. The rearrangement joins TRBV10-3 to TRBJ2-7; 10 nucleotides align to TRBD1. CDR3 length equals 12 residues. J lost 7 bases, V lost 5 bases, and 2 bases had no gene match. Germline assignment: CDR1 ENHRY and CDR2 SYGVKD. CDR3: CAISWGQGEQYF. The DNA for the CDR3 is TGTGCCATCAGTTGGGGACAGGGGGAGCAGTACTTC.

This clonotype showed up many times. The V call is TRBV21-1, the J call TRBJ1-5; the table's D call, TRBD1, has no DNA check behind it. TRBV21-1 is a documented pseudogene. The CDR3 is 16 amino acids. The CDR3 sequence: CASSIPSGDSNQPQHF. The CDR3 nucleotides are TGTGCCAGCAGCATCCCGTCGGGGGATAGCAATCAGCCCCAGCATTTT.

This clonotype came up many times. The chain recombines TRBV28 with TRBJ2-1; 8 bases line up with TRBD2. From germline, CDR1 is MDHEN and CDR2 SYDVKM. The CDR3 totals 17 residues. V gave up 6 bases and J gave up 1 base; unmatched junction bases: 11. CDR3 protein: CASRTTGGFGSYNEQFF. The CDR3 DNA is TGTGCCAGCAGAACTACGGGGGGGTTTGGGTCCTACAATGAGCAGTTCTTC.

In its sample, this clonotype was seen many times. The rearrangement uses TRBV6-5 and TRBJ2-7; TRBD1 agrees at 8 bases. Germline CDR1 MNHEY, CDR2 SVGAGI. The CDR3 covers 12 residues. The trim removed 5 bases at V and 4 bases at J, leaving 1 base unmatched. The CDR3 loop reads CASSRQGYEQYF. The CDR3 DNA follows: TGTGCCAGCAGTAGACAGGGGTACGAGCAGTACTTC.

This clonotype was found many times. The chain recombines TRBV7-2 with TRBJ2-1; D is ambiguous. Trimming took off 2 bases at V and 1 base at J, with 12 bases between the two ends. This CDR3 spans 16 amino acids. Germline CDR1 SGHTA, CDR2 FQGNSA. The CDR3 sequence: CASSLSGSGSYNEQFF. CDR3 nucleotide sequence: TGTGCCAGCAGCTTATCGGGTAGTGGGTCCTACAATGAGCAGTTCTTC.

This clonotype was counted ten times or more. The V call is TRBV9, the J call TRBJ1-6, with TRBD1 matching over 7 bases. The V and J ends lost 4 bases and 8 bases, in that order; junction bases with no gene match: 6. The CDR3 totals 14 residues. CDR1 and CDR2 (germline): SGDLS, YYNGEE. The CDR3 region has the DNA TGTGCCAGCAGCCCAGGGGGAGGGGATTCACCCCTCCACTTT. Translated: CASSPGGGDSPLHF.

This clonotype showed up just once. This may be a read error, as it is one base from a much larger clone. The V and J genes are TRBV20-1 and TRBJ2-7; D is ambiguous. CDR1 DFQATT and CDR2 SNEGSKA come from the germline V gene (reference sequence). The CDR3 has 11 amino acids. The CDR3 DNA sequence: TGCAGTGATAGATTCAGATACGAGCAGTACTTC. This codes for CSDRFRYEQYF.

This clonotype has ten or more counts. The chain recombines TRBV29-1 with TRBJ2-7, with unresolved D. The V end was cut by 4 bases, the J end by 2 bases, with 15 bases between. CDR3 length equals 14 residues. Germline V lookup: CDR1 SQVTM, CDR2 ANQGSEA. The CDR3, as DNA: TGCAGCGTTGTCCCCCCGCAGGCGCCCTACGAGCAGTACTTC. This gives the protein CSVVPPQAPYEQYF.

In this sample, this clonotype turned up many times. V is TRBV12-3 or TRBV12-4 and J is TRBJ2-2, with a weak D call TRBD1 (7 bases). Trimming took off 3 bases at V and 7 bases at J, with 9 bases between the two ends. The CDR3 spans 13 residues. This chain's CDR3 is CASSFRGDGELFF. The CDR3 bases are TGTGCCAGCAGTTTCAGGGGGGACGGGGAGCTGTTTTTT.

Ten or more counts support this clonotype. The chain joins TRBV6-5 to TRBJ2-3, with D unclear. The germline V and J ends were trimmed by 0 bases and 4 bases, with 14 bases remaining between them. This CDR3 spans 16 amino acids. Germline values: CDR1 MNHEY, CDR2 SVGAGI. In DNA, the CDR3 is TGTGCCAGCAGTTACTCGCCCCCGTTTTCTGCAGATACGCAGTATTTT. Translation: CASSYSPPFSADTQYF.

This clonotype was observed many times. The V call is TRBV5-1, the J call TRBJ2-1; D remains ambiguous. Between the trimmed V and J ends, which lost 4 bases and 5 bases, there was a span of 10 bases. The CDR3 spans 13 residues. Per the germline V gene, CDR1 is SGHRS and CDR2 is YFSETQ. The CDR3 region has the DNA TGCGCCAGCAGCAATGGACCGAACAATGAGCAGTTCTTC. Encoded protein: CASSNGPNNEQFF.

This clonotype was picked up many times. This chain connects TRBV7-8 to TRBJ1-5; 8 positions match TRBD1. Trimming cost V 5 bases and J 6 bases; bases outside gene matches: 6. The germline V gene has CDR1 SGHVS and CDR2 FQNEAQ. CDR3 length equals 14 residues. The DNA of the CDR3 is TGTGCCAGCAGCCCGACAGGGGCGAGTCAGCCCCAGCATTTT. It encodes CASSPTGASQPQHF.